Following are 2 T cell receptor beta chains from one sample sequenced in a study of T cells expressing NK-cell markers. TCRdb reprocessed the 5' RACE reads and stores each CDR3 protein as one record, lacking DNA. This sample's table reports about 550,000 distinct CDR3 sequences. Material: blood T cells: a sorted CD56 or NKG2C T cell subset, CD4+ or CD8+ T cells, or bulk PBMC T cells (not recorded which). These receptors originate from a man aged 18 to 30 in good health.

This sequence joins TRBV5-1 and TRBJ2-1. CDR1 and CDR2 from the germline V gene are SGHRS and YFSETQ. This CDR3 comprises 11 residues. CDR3 amino acids: CASSPNSEQFF.

This sequence joins TRBV19 and TRBJ2-2; with no DNA, the TCRdb D assignment of TRBD1 cannot be verified. Germline V gene lookup returns CDR1 LNHDA and CDR2 SQIVND (reference sequence). The CDR3 totals 14 residues. CDR3: CASTRQGDTGELFF.